These T cell receptor beta chains were read from a single sample in a study of blood T cell repertoires in COVID-19. The protocol was immunoSEQ multiplex PCR, while the TCRdb copy is restricted to in-frame clones and leaves out a portion. Here the sample spans a few hundred thousand clones, roughly 88% being singletons. The specimen was peripheral blood. The receptor source for this set is a man aged 30-40 years who had recovered from COVID-19. Each CDR3 is given with its conserved first and last residue. The order of the fields is clone size, J gene, D gene, V gene, CDR3 protein, CDR3 DNA. The D gene is left open where the match is weak. The listing skips clone size in some rows; elsewhere it reads once, few, many or a size class.

-	TRBJ1-5	-	TRBV19	CASSPTGNQPQHF	TGTGCCAGTAGTCCTACAGGGAATCAGCCCCAGCATTTT
-	TRBJ2-7	-	TRBV5-1	CASSSYYEQYF	TGCGCCAGCAGCTCGTACTACGAGCAGTACTTC
-	TRBJ1-1	-	TRBV7-2	CASSLVGVTEAFF	TGTGCCAGCAGCTTGGTAGGGGTCACAGAAGCTTTCTTT
-	TRBJ2-3	-	TRBV11-3	CASSVPGADTQYF	TGTGCCAGCAGCGTTCCCGGGGCAGATACGCAGTATTTT
-	TRBJ1-2	TRBD1	TRBV18	CASSYGQGTDGYTF	TGTGCCAGCTCATACGGACAGGGTACCGATGGCTACACCTTC
-	TRBJ2-7	TRBD1	TRBV29-1	CSVGQGGTEQYF	TGCAGCGTTGGACAGGGGGGAACCGAGCAGTACTTC
-	TRBJ2-5	TRBD2	TRBV6-5	CASSPRGSQETQYF	TGTGCCAGCAGCCCCCGCGGGAGCCAAGAGACCCAGTACTTC
-	TRBJ2-1	-	TRBV30	CACPLDSYNEQFF	TGTGCCTGCCCCCTCGACAGCTACAATGAGCAGTTCTTC
few	TRBJ2-3	-	TRBV5-4	CASSYPGTFTDTQYF	TGTGCCAGCAGCTATCCGGGAACCTTCACAGATACGCAGTATTTT
-	TRBJ2-2	-	TRBV6-5	CASSYNRWNTGELFF	TGTGCCAGCAGTTACAACAGGTGGAACACCGGGGAGCTGTTTTTT
-	TRBJ1-1	-	TRBV7-2	CASSLAPPVAPEAFF	TGTGCCAGCAGCTTAGCCCCCCCCGTAGCGCCTGAAGCTTTCTTT
-	TRBJ1-1	-	TRBV27	CASSLGWRMNTEAFF	TGTGCCAGCAGTTTAGGCTGGCGGATGAACACTGAAGCTTTCTTT